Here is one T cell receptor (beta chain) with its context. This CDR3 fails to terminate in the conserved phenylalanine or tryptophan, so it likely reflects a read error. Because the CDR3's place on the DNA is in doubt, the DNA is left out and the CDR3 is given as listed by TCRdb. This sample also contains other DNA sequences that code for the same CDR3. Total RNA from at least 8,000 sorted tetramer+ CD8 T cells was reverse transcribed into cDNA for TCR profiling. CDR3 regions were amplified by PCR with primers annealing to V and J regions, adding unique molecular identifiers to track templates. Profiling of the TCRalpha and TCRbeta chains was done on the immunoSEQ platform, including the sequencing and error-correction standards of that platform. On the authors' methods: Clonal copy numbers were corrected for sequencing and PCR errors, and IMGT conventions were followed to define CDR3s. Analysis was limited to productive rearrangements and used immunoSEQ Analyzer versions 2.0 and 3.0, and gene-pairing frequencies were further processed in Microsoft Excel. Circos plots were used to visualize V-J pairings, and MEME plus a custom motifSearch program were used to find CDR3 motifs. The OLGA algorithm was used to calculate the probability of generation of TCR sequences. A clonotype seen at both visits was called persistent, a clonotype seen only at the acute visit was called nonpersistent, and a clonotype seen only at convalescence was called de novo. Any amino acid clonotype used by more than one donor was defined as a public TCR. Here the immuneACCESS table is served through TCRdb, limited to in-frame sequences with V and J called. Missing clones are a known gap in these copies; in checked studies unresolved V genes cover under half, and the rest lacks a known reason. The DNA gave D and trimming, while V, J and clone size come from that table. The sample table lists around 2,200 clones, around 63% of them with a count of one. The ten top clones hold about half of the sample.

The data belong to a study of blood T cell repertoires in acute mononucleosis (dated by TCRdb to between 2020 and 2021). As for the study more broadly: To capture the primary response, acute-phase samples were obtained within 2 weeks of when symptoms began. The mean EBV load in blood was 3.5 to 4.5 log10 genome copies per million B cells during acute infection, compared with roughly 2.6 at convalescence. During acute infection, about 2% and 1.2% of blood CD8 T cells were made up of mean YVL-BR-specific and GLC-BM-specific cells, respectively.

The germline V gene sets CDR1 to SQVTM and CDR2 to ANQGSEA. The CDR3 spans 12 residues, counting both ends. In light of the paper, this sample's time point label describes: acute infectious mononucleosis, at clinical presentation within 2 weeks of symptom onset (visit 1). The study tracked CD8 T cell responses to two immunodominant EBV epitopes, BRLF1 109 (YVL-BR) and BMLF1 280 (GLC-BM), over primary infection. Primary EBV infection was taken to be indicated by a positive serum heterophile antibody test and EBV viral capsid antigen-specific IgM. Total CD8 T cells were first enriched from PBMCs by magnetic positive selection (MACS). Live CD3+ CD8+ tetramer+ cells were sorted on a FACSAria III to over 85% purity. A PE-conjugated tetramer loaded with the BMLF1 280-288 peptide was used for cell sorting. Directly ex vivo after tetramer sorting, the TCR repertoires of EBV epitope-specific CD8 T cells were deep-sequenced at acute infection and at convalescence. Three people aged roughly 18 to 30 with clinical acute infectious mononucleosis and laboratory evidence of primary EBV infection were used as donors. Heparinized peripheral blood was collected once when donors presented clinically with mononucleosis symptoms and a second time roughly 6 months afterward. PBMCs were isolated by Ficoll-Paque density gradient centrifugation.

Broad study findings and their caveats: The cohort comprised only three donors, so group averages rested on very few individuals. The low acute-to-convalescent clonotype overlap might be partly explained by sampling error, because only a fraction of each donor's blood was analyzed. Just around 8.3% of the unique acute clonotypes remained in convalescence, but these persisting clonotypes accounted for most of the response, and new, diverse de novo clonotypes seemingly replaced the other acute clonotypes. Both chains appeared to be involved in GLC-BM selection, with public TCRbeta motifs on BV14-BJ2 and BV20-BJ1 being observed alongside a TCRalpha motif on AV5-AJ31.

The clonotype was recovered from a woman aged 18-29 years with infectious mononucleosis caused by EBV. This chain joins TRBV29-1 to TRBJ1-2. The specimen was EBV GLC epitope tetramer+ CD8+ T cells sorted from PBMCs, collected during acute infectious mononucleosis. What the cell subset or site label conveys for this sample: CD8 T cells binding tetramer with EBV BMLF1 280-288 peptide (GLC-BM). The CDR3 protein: CSVGGELLWLHL.